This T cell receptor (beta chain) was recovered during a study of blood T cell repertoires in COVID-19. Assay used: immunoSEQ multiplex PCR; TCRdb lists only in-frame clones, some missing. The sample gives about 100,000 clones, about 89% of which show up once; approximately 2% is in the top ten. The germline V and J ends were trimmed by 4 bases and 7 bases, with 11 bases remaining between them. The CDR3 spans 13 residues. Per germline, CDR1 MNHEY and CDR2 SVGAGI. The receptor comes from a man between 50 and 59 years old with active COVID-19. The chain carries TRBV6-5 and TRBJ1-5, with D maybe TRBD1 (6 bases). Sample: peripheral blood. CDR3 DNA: TGTGCCAGCAGTTGGACAGACATACAGCCCCAGCATTTT. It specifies CASSWTDIQPQHF.